This T cell receptor beta chain was captured by sequencing in a study of cytomegalovirus exposure and HLA in healthy donors. Points from the study as a whole: 150 to 200 TCR beta chains were listed as cytomegalovirus-associated. Researchers reported in a later analysis that a missense DCLRE1C variant was tied to TCR beta V- and J-gene trimming.

The PCR ran on 60 Vbeta and 13 Jbeta primers. Clones were sequenced by immunoSEQ multiplex PCR, and TCRdb holds only the in-frame ones, with some missing. The sample lists hundreds of thousands of clones, around 66% occurring once. Points on this clone: Its antigen is not known.

CDR3 size: 17 residues. The V gene's germline CDR1 is MNHEY and CDR2 SMNVEV (reference sequence). Trimming removed 4 bases from V and 4 bases from J; junction bases left unmatched: 15. Sequencing was performed on PBMCs. The rearrangement links TRBV27 to TRBJ2-7; 8 positions match TRBD1. This clonotype was sampled from a female donor in good health and CMV-seronegative. CDR3 region: CASSSLNTGGELYEQYF. As DNA, the CDR3 is TGTGCCAGCAGTTCACTAAATACAGGGGGAGAGTTGTACGAGCAGTACTTC.